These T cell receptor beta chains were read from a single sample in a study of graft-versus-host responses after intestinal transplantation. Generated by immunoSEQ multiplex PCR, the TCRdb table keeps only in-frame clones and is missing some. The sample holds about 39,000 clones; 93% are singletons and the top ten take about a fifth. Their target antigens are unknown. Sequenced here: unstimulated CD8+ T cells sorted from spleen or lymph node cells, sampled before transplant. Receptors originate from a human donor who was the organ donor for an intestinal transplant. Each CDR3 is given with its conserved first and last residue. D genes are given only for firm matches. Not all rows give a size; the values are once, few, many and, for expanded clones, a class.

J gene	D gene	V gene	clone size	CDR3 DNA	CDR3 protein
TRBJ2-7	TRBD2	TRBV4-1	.	TGCGCCAGCAGCCAAGAACTAGCGGGGGTCTACGAGCAGTACTTC	CASSQELAGVYEQYF
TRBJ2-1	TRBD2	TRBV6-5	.	TGTGCCAGCAGTTCAGAGCGGGAGGCCAACAATGAGCAGTTCTTC	CASSSEREANNEQFF
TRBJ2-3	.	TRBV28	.	TGTGCCAGCAGTAACGACCGGGAGACAGATACGCAGTATTTT	CASSNDRETDTQYF
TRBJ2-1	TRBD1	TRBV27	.	TGTGCCAGCGGGTGGACAGGGGGCAATAATGAGCAGTTCTTC	CASGWTGGNNEQFF
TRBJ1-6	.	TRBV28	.	TGTGCCAGCAGTTTAGCGGCCCCGGGGCCCCTCCACTTT	CASSLAAPGPLHF
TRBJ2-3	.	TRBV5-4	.	TGTGCCAGCAGCTTGGATGGGAATACGCAGTATTTT	CASSLDGNTQYF
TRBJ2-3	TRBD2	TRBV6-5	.	TGTGCCAGCAGTTACTCACTAGCGGGCACAGATACGCAGTATTTT	CASSYSLAGTDTQYF
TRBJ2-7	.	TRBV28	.	TGTGCCAGCAGTTCCTTGGGAATTATTTACGAGCAGTACTTC	CASSSLGIIYEQYF
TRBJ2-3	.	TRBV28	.	TGTGCCACCAGGTGGACCCGCTGGTCCGGGTTCACTTCGAGAGATACGCAGTATTTT	CATRWTRWSGFTSRDTQYF
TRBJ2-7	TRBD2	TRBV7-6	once	TGTGCCAGCAGCTTAGTAAGGCTAGCGGGAAATTGGCCCAACTCCTACGAGCAGTACTTC	CASSLVRLAGNWPNSYEQYF
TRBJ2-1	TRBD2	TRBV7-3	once	TGTGCCAGCAGCTTAACGCTAGCGGGAGAAAGGTTCTTC	CASSLTLAGERFF
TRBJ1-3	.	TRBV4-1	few	TGCGCCAGCAGCCAAGTTGTGGACTACTTTGGAAACACCATATATTTT	CASSQVVDYFGNTIYF
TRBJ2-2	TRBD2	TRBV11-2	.	TGTGCCAGCAGCTCAAGTAGGACTAGCGGGACACCGAACACCGGGGAGCTGTTTTTT	CASSSSRTSGTPNTGELFF
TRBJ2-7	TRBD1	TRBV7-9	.	TGTGCCAGCAGCGCCCGAGAGGGGACAGATACCTACGAGCAGTACTTC	CASSAREGTDTYEQYF
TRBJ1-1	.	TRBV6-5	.	TGTGCCAGCAGCCTACTCAGGCAGAAGAACACTGAAGCTTTCTTT	CASSLLRQKNTEAFF
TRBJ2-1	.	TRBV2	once	TGTGCCAGCAGTGAGAGGCGGAGCTCCTACAATGAGCAGTTCTTC	CASSERRSSYNEQFF
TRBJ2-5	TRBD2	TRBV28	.	TGTGCCAGCAGTTACGGGACTAGCGGTCACTTCCAAGAGACCCAGTACTTC	CASSYGTSGHFQETQYF
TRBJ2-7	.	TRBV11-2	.	TGTGCCAGCAGCTTAGTGATGGGGGGCTTCGACGAGCAGTACTTC	CASSLVMGGFDEQYF
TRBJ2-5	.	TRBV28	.	TGTGCCAGCAGTTTCAGGACAGCCCAAGAGACCCAGTACTTC	CASSFRTAQETQYF
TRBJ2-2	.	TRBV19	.	TGTGCCAGTAGTATAGATGACGGATTAGCCGGGGAGCTGTTTTTT	CASSIDDGLAGELFF
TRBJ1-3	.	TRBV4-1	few	TGCGCCAGCAGCCAAGAAGCCCTCTCTGGAAACACCATATATTTT	CASSQEALSGNTIYF
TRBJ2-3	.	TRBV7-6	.	TGTGCCAGCAGCTTAATAGGGTTAGACACAGATACGCAGTATTTT	CASSLIGLDTDTQYF
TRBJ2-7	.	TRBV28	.	TGTGCCAGCAGCCCAGGGGGGTCCCACTACGAGCAGTACTTC	CASSPGGSHYEQYF
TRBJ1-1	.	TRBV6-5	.	TGTGCCAGCAGTCTTACACAGGGAGGTACTGAAGCTTTCTTT	CASSLTQGGTEAFF
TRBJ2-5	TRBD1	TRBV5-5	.	TGTGCCAGCAGCCCCCAGGACAGGGGGCGCGAAGAGACCCAGTACTTC	CASSPQDRGREETQYF
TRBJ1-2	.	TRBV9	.	TGTGCCAGCAGCGTAGGGTGGGCGAACTATGGCTACACCTTC	CASSVGWANYGYTF
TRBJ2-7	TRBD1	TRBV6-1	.	TGTGCCAGCAGTGACTGGACAGGGGCCTACGAGCAGTACTTC	CASSDWTGAYEQYF
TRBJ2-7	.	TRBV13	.	TGTGCCAGCAGCGGAGAGGGTTCCGAGCAGTACTTC	CASSGEGSEQYF
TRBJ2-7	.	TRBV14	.	TGTGCCAGCAGCCAAGATATCGGGCGAGATATGGGAGGCGGGCAGTACTTC	CASSQDIGRDMGGGQYF
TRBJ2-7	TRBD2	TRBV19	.	TGTGCCAGTAGTGCGGGAATAGCGGGGTCCTACGAGCAGTACTTC	CASSAGIAGSYEQYF